The rows below give T cell receptor beta chains drawn from one sample of a study of T cell responses to AZD1222 COVID-19 vaccine. The method was immunoSEQ multiplex PCR; TCRdb's version includes in-frame clones alone and lacks a portion of them. Of about 100,000 clones in the sample, around nine tenths were seen once. The source was peripheral blood, collected on day 0 of AZD1222 vaccination. The receptors here all came from an adult in good health. Each CDR3 is given with its conserved first and last residue. The order of the fields is D gene, V gene, J gene, clone size, CDR3 DNA, CDR3 protein. The D gene is left open where the match is weak. Clone size appears in some rows only: once, few, many, or a class for an expanded clone.

>TRBD2|TRBV9|TRBJ2-5|once
TGTGCCAGCAGCGTAGGGGCGACTAGCGGGGGCCAAGAGACCCAGTACTTC
CASSVGATSGGQETQYF
>TRBD1|TRBV5-6|TRBJ2-2|.
TGTGCCAGCAGCCCTGGACAGGGGTACACCGGGGAGCTGTTTTTT
CASSPGQGYTGELFF
>.|TRBV28|TRBJ1-2|.
TGTGCCAGCACCGACCTGGATGGCTACACCTTC
CASTDLDGYTF
>.|TRBV7-2|TRBJ2-1|.
TGTGCCAGCAGCGCCCCTCCGTACAATGAGCAGTTCTTC
CASSAPPYNEQFF
>TRBD1|TRBV19|TRBJ1-2|.
TGTGCCAGTAGTATAGTCGTAGCGGACAGGGGAGATGGCTACACCTTC
CASSIVVADRGDGYTF
>.|TRBV5-1|TRBJ1-1|.
TGCGCCAGCGCGGGGGGCAATACTGGTACTGAAGCTTTCTTT
CASAGGNTGTEAFF
>TRBD1|TRBV5-1|TRBJ2-7|.
TGCGCCAGCAGCCCTGGAGGGGGGGACAGGGCGAAGGCGTACGAGCAGTACTTC
CASSPGGGDRAKAYEQYF
>.|TRBV20-1|TRBJ1-3|.
TGCAGTGCTAGTCTCTACTCTGGAAACACCATATATTTT
CSASLYSGNTIYF
>.|TRBV7-8|TRBJ1-5|.
TGTGCCAGCAGCAGAGATAGCAATCAGCCCCAGCATTTT
CASSRDSNQPQHF
>TRBD1|TRBV7-6|TRBJ1-5|few
TGTGCCAGCAGCCCTGGGACAGGGGGCGCATATCAGCCCCAGCATTTT
CASSPGTGGAYQPQHF
>.|TRBV19|TRBJ1-2|.
TGTGCCAGTAGTATCAGGCTTGCTCCCGGGGGGCCCATTAACTATGGCTACACCTTC
CASSIRLAPGGPINYGYTF
>.|TRBV7-2|TRBJ1-5|.
TGTGCCAGCAGCTTAGCGCTTGGTGGACAGCCCCAGCATTTT
CASSLALGGQPQHF
>.|TRBV3-1/TRBV3-2|TRBJ1-6|.
TGTGCCAGCAGCCGGACCGGGACAAGCATTTCACCCCTCCACTTT
CASSRTGTSISPLHF
>.|TRBV11-2|TRBJ2-5|.
TGTGCCAGCAGCTTAGGGGGGTCGACAGTCCAAGAGACCCAGTACTTC
CASSLGGSTVQETQYF
>TRBD2|TRBV3-1/TRBV3-2|TRBJ2-7|.
TGTGCCAGCAGCCGCCGACTAGCGGGGGGCTACGAGCAGTACTTC
CASSRRLAGGYEQYF
>.|TRBV5-5|TRBJ2-6|.
TGTGCCAGCAGCTTGGGCCATGGGGCCAACGTCCTGACTTTC
CASSLGHGANVLTF
>TRBD2|TRBV4-3|TRBJ2-3|once
TGCGCCAGCAGCCAAAGCTCGGCGGGGGACACAGATACGCAGTATTTT
CASSQSSAGDTDTQYF
>TRBD1|TRBV6-2/TRBV6-3|TRBJ1-2|.
TGTGCCAGCAGTTATGGGACAGGGAGTCAAGTCTATGGCTACACCTTC
CASSYGTGSQVYGYTF
>.|TRBV6-5|TRBJ1-5|few
TGTGCCAGCACCTATACGGACGCCGCCGCCCAGCATTTT
CASTYTDAAAQHF
>.|TRBV7-2|TRBJ1-2|.
TGTGCCAGCAGTTGGGGGGGCTATGGCTACACCTTC
CASSWGGYGYTF
>TRBD1|TRBV5-5|TRBJ1-2|.
TGTGCCAGCAGCTTGGGGACAGGGGAGTCCTATGGCTACACCTTC
CASSLGTGESYGYTF
>TRBD1|TRBV28|TRBJ1-1|medium-sized
TGTGCCAGCAGTTTAGCCGGGACAGGGTGGGGGGTGAGCACTGAAGCTTTCTTT
CASSLAGTGWGVSTEAFF
>.|TRBV18|TRBJ1-1|.
TGTGCCAGCTCCCGTGACAGATCTGAAGCTTTCTTT
CASSRDRSEAFF
>.|TRBV19|TRBJ2-2|.
TGTGCCACCTACCTCGGGTCGGGCGGGGAGCTGTTTTTT
CATYLGSGGELFF
>.|TRBV6-5|TRBJ2-5|.
TGTGCCAGCAGTCCGCGCCAGGAAAGAGGAGAGACCCAGTACTTC
CASSPRQERGETQYF
>.|TRBV24-1|TRBJ2-1|.
TGTGCCACCAGTGATGCAGGGACGTTTTTTAATGAGCAGTTCTTC
CATSDAGTFFNEQFF
>TRBD1|TRBV27|TRBJ2-2|.
TGTGCCATAAGGACAGGACCCACCGGGGAGCTGTTTTTT
CAIRTGPTGELFF
>.|TRBV5-1|TRBJ1-6|.
TGCGCCAGCAGCCCCGCACATGGGACCGTCGGTTCACCCCTCCACTTT
CASSPAHGTVGSPLHF
>.|TRBV5-1|TRBJ2-3|.
TGCGCCAGCAGCCTAGGAGGGTACACAGATACGCAGTATTTT
CASSLGGYTDTQYF
>TRBD2|TRBV14|TRBJ2-3|.
TGTGCCAGCAGACTGCGGCGGGGGTCAGATACGCAGTATTTT
CASRLRRGSDTQYF
>TRBD2|TRBV28|TRBJ2-7|few
TGTGCCAGCAGTTTGAGCGGGGACTCGACTTACGAGCAGTACTTC
CASSLSGDSTYEQYF
>.|TRBV9|TRBJ2-5|.
TGTGCCAGCAGCCCCCGGGCGATCCAAGAGACCCAGTACTTC
CASSPRAIQETQYF
>.|TRBV6-6|TRBJ1-5|.
TGTGCCAGCAGTCGATTCAGGCCCCGGGGCGATTTTAGCAATCAGCCCCAGCATTTT
CASSRFRPRGDFSNQPQHF
>.|TRBV6-5|TRBJ1-2|.
TGTGCCAGCGGTCTAATGGGGTTGCGGTATGGCTACACCTTC
CASGLMGLRYGYTF
>.|TRBV4-2|TRBJ1-5|.
TGTGCCAGCAGCCAAGTTATCTCGGGGGGACAGCCCCAGCATTTT
CASSQVISGGQPQHF
>.|TRBV24-1|TRBJ2-1|.
TGTGCCACCAGTGCCCCGGCGGAGGGCTACAATGAGCAGTTCTTC
CATSAPAEGYNEQFF
>.|TRBV5-1|TRBJ1-6|.
TGCGCCAGCAGCTTGAGCAGCTCCTATAATTCACCCCTCCACTTT
CASSLSSSYNSPLHF
>.|TRBV18|TRBJ2-2|.
TGTGCCAGCTCACAAGCCCTAACAGGGAACGCGAACACCGGGGAGCTGTTTTTT
CASSQALTGNANTGELFF
>.|TRBV6-5|TRBJ1-1|.
TGTGCCAGCAGTTATGACCGACAGGCAAACACTGAAGCTTTCTTT
CASSYDRQANTEAFF
>.|TRBV19|TRBJ2-1|.
TGTGCCAGTAGTATAGAGCGGGAGCAGTTCTTC
CASSIEREQFF
>.|TRBV6-6|TRBJ1-1|once
TGTGCCAGCAACGAATGGGGGCGGACTGAAGCTTTCTTT
CASNEWGRTEAFF
>.|TRBV19|TRBJ1-2|.
TGTGCCAGTAGTACACAGCGGCCCCCATATGGCTACACCTTC
CASSTQRPPYGYTF
>.|TRBV7-2|TRBJ2-2|.
TGTGCCAGCACCGCGTCGGAGGGACGCACCGGGGAGCTGTTTTTT
CASTASEGRTGELFF
>.|TRBV5-1|TRBJ1-4|once
TGCGCCAGCAGCCCCGGGGGGGGTAATGAAAAACTGTTTTTT
CASSPGGGNEKLFF
>TRBD1|TRBV7-9|TRBJ1-6|.
TGTGCCAGCAGCTTTCTCAGGACAGGTGAACCCCTCCACTTT
CASSFLRTGEPLHF
>.|TRBV6-5|TRBJ1-3|.
TGTGCCAGCAGTCCGCAGGGGAAGGGAAACACCATATATTTT
CASSPQGKGNTIYF
>.|TRBV5-6|TRBJ2-7|.
TGTGCCAGCAGCGGGGGGCCTACGGGTGAGCAGTACTTC
CASSGGPTGEQYF
>TRBD1|TRBV4-3|TRBJ1-4|.
TGCGCCAGCAGCCAAGCCTGGACAGGGGAGGAAGGAAAACTGTTTTTT
CASSQAWTGEEGKLFF
>TRBD2|TRBV11-3|TRBJ2-7|.
TGTGCCAGCAGCTTAGACCAGGCGGGGGACCACCTCTCCTACGAGCAGTACTTC
CASSLDQAGDHLSYEQYF
>TRBD1|TRBV7-2|TRBJ2-7|.
TGTGCCAGCAGCTTATTGGCACAGGGGCTCGAGCAGTACTTC
CASSLLAQGLEQYF
>.|TRBV5-4|TRBJ1-4|.
TGTGCCAGCAGCTTGGAACCGGTTGGTGAAAAACTGTTTTTT
CASSLEPVGEKLFF
>.|TRBV5-6|TRBJ1-2|.
TGTGCCAGCAGCTCGGGACCCCCTAACTATGGCTACACCTTC
CASSSGPPNYGYTF